This T cell receptor (beta chain) was identified in a study of blood T cell repertoires in COVID-19. The table lists this clone with a count of one. In the original analysis: Nucleated cell number was recorded as an estimate derived from reference gene primer amplification. The protocol was immunoSEQ multiplex PCR, while the TCRdb copy is restricted to in-frame clones and leaves out a portion. V, J and clone size are those of that table, while D and trimming were read from the DNA. The table shows roughly 200,000 clones, with 80% to 90% occurring only once. This TCR was sampled from a woman in her 70s with active or convalescent COVID-19. Sequenced: peripheral blood.

CDR3 in DNA: TGTGCCAGTAGTCAACAGGGCCTTAGCAATCAGCCCCAGCATTTT. As protein: CASSQQGLSNQPQHF. This chain connects TRBV19 to TRBJ1-5, with D possibly TRBD1 on 6 matching bases. The CDR3 is 15 residues long. Between the trimmed V and J ends, which lost 5 bases and 0 bases, there was a span of 11 bases. Looked up from germline, CDR1 is LNHDA and CDR2 is SQIVND (reference sequence). The entire variable domain, with the rest obtained from reference TRBV19 and TRBJ1-5, is as follows: DGGITQSPKYLFRKEGQNVTLSCEQNLNHDAMYWYRQDPGQGLRLIYYSQIVNDFQKGDIAEGYSVSREKKESFPLTVTSAQKNPTAFYLCASSQQGLSNQPQHFGDGTRLSIL.